Sequencing of this T cell receptor (beta chain) was carried out in a study of T-cell reconstitution after alpha-beta-depleted transplantation in children. The J segment lost 7 bases and the V segment lost 10 bases, leaving 19 bases of the junction unmatched. CDR1 and CDR2 (germline): MDHEN, SYDVKM. The CDR3 consists of 16 residues. Remarks on this clonotype: Its antigen is as yet unknown.

A TCRbeta library incorporating unique molecular identifiers was prepared. MiXCR was run by TCRdb on the PCR reads, yielding one entry per CDR3 protein. The sample gives hundreds of thousands of distinct CDR3 sequences, 10% to 15% of which show up once; 2% to 2.5% is in the top ten. General study findings and limits: Reports say that about two months after transplant, the alpha-beta T cells came out of several hundred graft clones that had expanded.

This receptor was taken from a male patient between 10 and 17 years old who had a stem cell transplant for acute myeloid leukemia, so the T cells may come from the graft donor. The material was PBMCs, mostly from graft donor cells, obtained 360 days after TCRalphabeta/CD19-depleted stem cell transplant. The chain is built from TRBV28 and TRBJ2-7; 10 bases are a match to TRBD2. The CDR3 nucleotides read TGTGCCACGTGCTCACCCCGTGGGACTAGCGCGGGAGAGCAGTACTTC. This sequence encodes CATCSPRGTSAGEQYF.